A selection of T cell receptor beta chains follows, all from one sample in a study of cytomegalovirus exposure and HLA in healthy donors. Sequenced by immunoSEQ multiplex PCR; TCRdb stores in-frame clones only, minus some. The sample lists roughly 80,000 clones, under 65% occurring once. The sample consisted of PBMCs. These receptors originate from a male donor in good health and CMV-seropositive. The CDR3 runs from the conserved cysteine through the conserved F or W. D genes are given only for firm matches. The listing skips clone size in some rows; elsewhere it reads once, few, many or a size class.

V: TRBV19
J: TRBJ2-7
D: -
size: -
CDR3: CATTNAYEQYF
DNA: TGTGCCACCACAAACGCCTACGAGCAGTACTTC

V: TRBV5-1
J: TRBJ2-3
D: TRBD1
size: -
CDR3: CASSPGQGASDTQYF
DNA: TGCGCCAGCAGCCCGGGACAGGGGGCCTCAGATACGCAGTATTTT

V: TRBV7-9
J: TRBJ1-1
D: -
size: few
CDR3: CASSLVQGVNTEAFF
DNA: TGTGCCAGCAGCTTAGTACAGGGCGTAAACACTGAAGCTTTCTTT

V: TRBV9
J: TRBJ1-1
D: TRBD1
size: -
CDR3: CASSRDRVHTEALF
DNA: TGTGCCAGCAGCCGGGACAGGGTGCACACTGAAGCTCTCTTT

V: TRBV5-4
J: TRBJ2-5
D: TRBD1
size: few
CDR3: CASTQTRGPWTGGETQYF
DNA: TGTGCCAGCACCCAGACGAGGGGGCCCTGGACAGGAGGAGAGACCCAGTACTTC

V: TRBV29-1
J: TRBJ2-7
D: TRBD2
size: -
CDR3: CSVETSGRYEQYF
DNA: TGCAGCGTTGAAACTAGCGGGCGATACGAGCAGTACTTC

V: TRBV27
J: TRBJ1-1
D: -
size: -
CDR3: CASGWTLNTEAFF
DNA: TGTGCCAGCGGCTGGACACTGAACACTGAAGCTTTCTTT

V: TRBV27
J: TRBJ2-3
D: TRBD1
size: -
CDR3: CASRRQGDTQYF
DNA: TGTGCCAGCAGACGACAGGGGGATACGCAGTATTTT

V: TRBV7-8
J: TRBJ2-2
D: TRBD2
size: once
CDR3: CASSYTGGEAGGRTGELFF
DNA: TGTGCCAGCAGCTATACGGGGGGGGAAGCGGGAGGAAGAACCGGGGAGCTGTTTTTT

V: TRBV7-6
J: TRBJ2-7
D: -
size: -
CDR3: CASSPHGNEQYF
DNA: TGTGCCAGCAGCCCCCACGGGAACGAGCAGTACTTC

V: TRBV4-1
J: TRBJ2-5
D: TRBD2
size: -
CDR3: CASSQEAPGGEETQYF
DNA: TGCGCCAGCAGCCAAGAAGCCCCGGGGGGTGAAGAGACCCAGTACTTC

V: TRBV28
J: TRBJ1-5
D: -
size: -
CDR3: CASSLGGAINQPQHF
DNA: TGTGCCAGCAGTTTGGGGGGGGCGATCAATCAGCCCCAGCATTTT

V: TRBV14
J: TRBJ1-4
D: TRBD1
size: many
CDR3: CASSLYRGIDEKLFF
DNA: TGTGCCAGCAGCCTTTACAGGGGTATAGATGAAAAACTGTTTTTT

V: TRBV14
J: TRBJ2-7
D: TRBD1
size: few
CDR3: CASSLRQGPYEQYF
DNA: TGTGCCAGCAGCCTCCGACAGGGCCCCTACGAGCAGTACTTC

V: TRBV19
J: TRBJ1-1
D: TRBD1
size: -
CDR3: CASRMGDRNTEAFF
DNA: TGTGCCAGTAGAATGGGGGACAGAAACACTGAAGCTTTCTTT

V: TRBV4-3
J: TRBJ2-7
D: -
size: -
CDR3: CASSPQAVAGEQYF
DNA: TGCGCCAGCAGCCCACAGGCGGTGGCTGGCGAGCAGTACTTC

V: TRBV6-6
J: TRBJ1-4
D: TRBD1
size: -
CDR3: CASSSTGGSEKLFF
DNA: TGTGCCAGCAGTTCTACAGGGGGATCGGAAAAACTGTTTTTT

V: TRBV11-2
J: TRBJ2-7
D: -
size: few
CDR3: CASSLVVAGWDEQYF
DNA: TGTGCCAGCAGCTTAGTAGTCGCGGGATGGGATGAGCAGTACTTC

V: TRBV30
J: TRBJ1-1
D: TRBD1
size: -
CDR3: CAWRLQGAGTEAFF
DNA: TGTGCCTGGAGACTACAGGGGGCTGGGACTGAAGCTTTCTTT

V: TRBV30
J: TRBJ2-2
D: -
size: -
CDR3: CAWSPPGVNTGELFF
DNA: TGTGCCTGGTCCCCCCCGGGGGTGAACACCGGGGAGCTGTTTTTT